The rows below give T cell receptor beta chains drawn from one sample of a study of neurological immune-mediated disorders. TCRdb re-called the 5' RACE reads through MiXCR, storing one row per CDR3 protein. The data show 55,000 to 80,000 distinct CDR3 sequences, 4% to 5.5% seen once. The sequenced material came from PBMCs. These TCRs come from a woman aged 50 to 60 with multiple sclerosis. Both conserved end residues are part of each CDR3. A D gene is named only where the DNA matches it firmly. Expanded clones get a size class; other rows say once, few or many, or leave the size out.

clone_size,d_call,j_call,v_call,cdr3_aa,cdr3_nt
many,TRBD1,TRBJ1-6,TRBV10-3,CAISEQGANSPLHF,TGTGCCATCAGTGAGCAGGGGGCGAATTCACCCCTCCACTTT
NA,TRBD1,TRBJ1-6,TRBV7-6,CASSFLHSTGGSAPLNF,TGTGCCAGCAGCTTCCTTCACTCGACAGGGGGCTCGGCACCCCTCAACTTT
NA,NA,TRBJ2-2,TRBV5-1,CASSPSTGGWNGELFF,TGCGCCAGCAGCCCCTCGACGGGGGGCTGGAACGGGGAGCTGTTTTTT
many,NA,TRBJ2-3,TRBV14,CASRRGWGAETDTQYF,TGTGCCAGCAGGAGAGGCTGGGGGGCCGAGACAGATACGCAGTATTTT
many,NA,TRBJ1-1,TRBV18,CASSSGGNTEAFF,TGTGCCAGCTCATCCGGAGGGAACACTGAAGCTTTCTTT
many,NA,TRBJ2-5,TRBV12-3/TRBV12-4,CASSPGASEETQYF,TGTGCCAGCAGTCCGGGGGCCAGCGAAGAGACCCAGTACTTC
many,TRBD2,TRBJ2-3,TRBV4-1,CAVQGGIAGYTDTQYF,TGCGCCGTACAAGGAGGGATAGCGGGGTACACAGATACGCAGTATTTT
many,NA,TRBJ1-1,TRBV7-2,CASSSTNGAGEAFF,TGTGCCAGCAGCTCTACGAATGGCGCGGGTGAAGCTTTCTTT
many,TRBD1,TRBJ1-2,TRBV6-5,CASSLDRGAGYTF,TGTGCCAGCAGCCTGGACAGGGGTGCCGGCTACACCTTC
many,NA,TRBJ2-5,TRBV5-1,CASSLVRGQETQYF,TGCGCCAGCAGCTTGGTCCGGGGCCAAGAGACCCAGTACTTC
many,TRBD1,TRBJ2-6,TRBV4-1,CASSPATGSGGANVLTF,TGCGCCAGCAGCCCGGCGACAGGGTCTGGGGGGGCCAACGTCCTGACTTTC
many,TRBD2,TRBJ2-3,TRBV5-5,CASRARTSGGAVTQYF,TGTGCCAGCAGAGCGAGGACTAGCGGGGGGGCCGTTACGCAGTATTTT
NA,TRBD1,TRBJ2-7,TRBV18,CASSTGGLSEQYF,TGTGCCAGCTCGACAGGGGGACTAAGCGAGCAGTACTTC
NA,NA,TRBJ1-5,TRBV12-3/TRBV12-4,CASSLLQGRQPQHF,TGTGCCAGCAGTTTATTACAGGGCCGGCAGCCCCAGCATTTT
many,NA,TRBJ2-1,TRBV20-1,CSARLLRGSYNEQFF,TGCAGTGCTAGACTTTTGAGGGGCTCCTACAATGAGCAGTTCTTC
NA,TRBD1,TRBJ2-5,TRBV5-5,CASSGPGQGFQETQYF,TGTGCCAGCAGCGGTCCGGGACAGGGGTTCCAAGAGACCCAGTACTTC
many,NA,TRBJ1-1,TRBV10-3,CAISEMTEAFF,TGTGCCATCAGTGAGATGACTGAAGCTTTCTTT
many,NA,TRBJ2-6,TRBV20-1,CSAVVSGANVLTF,TGCAGTGCCGTTGTCTCTGGGGCCAACGTCCTGACTTTC
few,NA,TRBJ2-3,TRBV7-2,CASSTRSGPTDTQYF,TGTGCCAGCAGCACAAGGAGCGGGCCTACAGATACGCAGTATTTT
many,TRBD2,TRBJ2-5,TRBV29-1,CSVELGTRFQETQYF,TGCAGCGTTGAGCTCGGGACTAGATTTCAAGAGACCCAGTACTTC
many,TRBD1,TRBJ1-1,TRBV5-1,CASSLGLTGGEAFF,TGCGCCAGCAGCTTGGGGCTCACAGGGGGTGAAGCTTTCTTT
many,NA,TRBJ1-5,TRBV5-5,CASSLDVNPKPQHF,TGTGCCAGCAGCTTGGATGTCAACCCGAAGCCCCAGCATTTT
many,NA,TRBJ2-5,TRBV9,CASSVDPEETQYF,TGTGCCAGCAGCGTAGACCCAGAAGAGACCCAGTACTTC
many,TRBD2,TRBJ2-5,TRBV6-2/TRBV6-3,CASSYITSGEETQYF,TGTGCCAGCAGTTACATTACTAGCGGGGAAGAGACCCAGTACTTC
many,TRBD1,TRBJ1-2,TRBV12-3/TRBV12-4,CASREGQGYYGYTF,TGTGCCAGCAGGGAGGGACAGGGCTACTATGGCTACACCTTC
few,NA,TRBJ1-5,TRBV20-1,CSAREAYSNQPQNF,TGCAGTGCTAGGGAGGCTTATAGCAATCAGCCCCAGAATTTT
many,NA,TRBJ1-1,TRBV20-1,CSAVRVQGGGTEAFF,TGCAGTGCTGTAAGGGTACAGGGAGGAGGGACTGAAGCTTTCTTT
many,NA,TRBJ1-2,TRBV15,CATSRDGLGYTF,TGTGCCACCAGCAGAGACGGGCTGGGCTACACCTTC
many,NA,TRBJ1-6,TRBV11-3,CASSLGVNSPLHF,TGTGCCAGCAGCTTAGGCGTTAATTCACCCCTCCACTTT
many,NA,TRBJ2-3,TRBV5-6,CASSLRVQGGTDTQYF,TGTGCCAGCAGCTTGCGAGTACAGGGAGGCACAGATACGCAGTATTTT
many,NA,TRBJ2-6,TRBV12-3/TRBV12-4,CASSSPGVSGANVLTF,TGTGCCAGCAGTTCCCCCGGGGTCTCTGGGGCCAACGTCCTGACTTTC
many,NA,TRBJ2-3,TRBV5-1,CASSLTIPADTQYF,TGCGCCAGCAGCTTGACTATTCCGGCAGATACGCAGTATTTT
many,NA,TRBJ2-4,TRBV7-9,CASSSRGGIAKNIQYF,TGTGCCAGCAGCTCCAGAGGCGGGATAGCCAAAAACATTCAGTACTTC
many,NA,TRBJ2-3,TRBV11-3,CASSRTERTDTQYF,TGTGCCAGCAGCCGTACGGAGCGCACAGATACGCAGTATTTT
many,NA,TRBJ1-2,TRBV18,CASSPTGLFSGYTF,TGTGCCAGCTCACCTACGGGGCTTTTTAGCGGCTACACCTTC
many,NA,TRBJ2-1,TRBV7-2,CASSSGTMQFF,TGTGCCAGCAGCTCCGGGACAATGCAGTTCTTC
many,NA,TRBJ1-1,TRBV10-3,CAISESGGHYTEAFF,TGTGCCATCAGTGAGTCGGGGGGGCATTACACTGAAGCTTTCTTT
many,NA,TRBJ1-6,TRBV10-3,CAISDLGESYNSPLNF,TGTGCCATCAGTGATCTGGGGGAGTCCTATAATTCACCCCTCAACTTT
many,NA,TRBJ2-7,TRBV7-2,CASSLEEREQYF,TGTGCCAGCAGCTTAGAAGAACGGGAGCAGTACTTC
few,NA,TRBJ1-1,TRBV20-1,CSARAAPVGTEAFF,TGCAGTGCTAGAGCCGCCCCAGTGGGGACTGAAGCTTTCTTT
many,NA,TRBJ2-1,TRBV20-1,CSARDIWEGLKGQYEQFF,TGCAGTGCTAGAGATATTTGGGAGGGGTTAAAGGGACAATACGAGCAGTTCTTC
many,NA,TRBJ2-1,TRBV18,CASSYGGVNEQFF,TGTGCCAGCTCATACGGAGGGGTCAATGAGCAGTTCTTC
many,TRBD1,TRBJ1-2,TRBV7-2,CASSIRTGEGYTF,TGTGCCAGCAGCATAAGGACAGGGGAAGGCTACACCTTC
many,TRBD2,TRBJ2-5,TRBV7-2,CASSYGTSGGQETQYF,TGTGCCAGCAGCTATGGGACTAGCGGAGGACAAGAGACCCAGTACTTC
few,NA,TRBJ1-5,TRBV6-2/TRBV6-3,CASSGEFNQPQNF,TGTGCCAGCAGTGGCGAGTTCAATCAGCCCCAGAATTTT
many,TRBD1,TRBJ1-1,TRBV5-1,CASSPGTGREAFF,TGCGCCAGCAGCCCAGGGACAGGTCGGGAAGCTTTCTTT
NA,TRBD2,TRBJ2-3,TRBV20-1,CSARRTSGYGDTQYF,TGCAGTGCTAGAAGGACTAGCGGGTACGGCGATACGCAGTATTTT
many,NA,TRBJ2-1,TRBV7-2,CASSLAIGLDYNEQFF,TGTGCCAGCAGCTTAGCGATTGGGCTAGATTACAATGAGCAGTTCTTC